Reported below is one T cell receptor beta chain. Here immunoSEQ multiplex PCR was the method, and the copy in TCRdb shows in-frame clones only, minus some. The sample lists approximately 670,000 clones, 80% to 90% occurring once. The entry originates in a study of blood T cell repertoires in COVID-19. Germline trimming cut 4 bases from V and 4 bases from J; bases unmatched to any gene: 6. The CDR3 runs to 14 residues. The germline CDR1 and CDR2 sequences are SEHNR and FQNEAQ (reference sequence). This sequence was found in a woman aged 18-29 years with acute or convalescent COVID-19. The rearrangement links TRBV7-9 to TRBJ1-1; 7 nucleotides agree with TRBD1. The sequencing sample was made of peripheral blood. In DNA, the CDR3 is TGTGCCAGCAGCTGGGGACAGTCTTTCACTGAAGCTTTCTTT. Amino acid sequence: CASSWGQSFTEAFF.